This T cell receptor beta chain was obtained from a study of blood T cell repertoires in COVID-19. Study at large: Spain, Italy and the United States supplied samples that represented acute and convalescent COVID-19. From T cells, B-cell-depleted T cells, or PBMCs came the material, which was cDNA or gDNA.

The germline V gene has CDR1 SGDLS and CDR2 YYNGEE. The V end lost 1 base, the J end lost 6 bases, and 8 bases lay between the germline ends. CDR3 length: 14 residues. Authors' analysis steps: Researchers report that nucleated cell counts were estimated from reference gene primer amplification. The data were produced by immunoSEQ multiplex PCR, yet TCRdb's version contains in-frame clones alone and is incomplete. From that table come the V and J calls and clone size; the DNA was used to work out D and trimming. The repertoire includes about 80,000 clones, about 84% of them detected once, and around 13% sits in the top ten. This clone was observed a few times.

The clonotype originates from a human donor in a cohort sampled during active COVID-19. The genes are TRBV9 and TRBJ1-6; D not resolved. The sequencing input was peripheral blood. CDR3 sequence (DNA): TGTGCCAGCAGCGTAAAGGAGAGTAATTCACCCCTCCACTTT. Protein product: CASSVKESNSPLHF. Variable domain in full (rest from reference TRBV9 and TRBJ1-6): DSGVTQTPKHLITATGQRVTLRCSPRSGDLSVYWYQQSLDQGLQFLIQYYNGEERAKGNILERFSAQQFPDLHSELNLSSLELGDSALYFCASSVKESNSPLHFGNGTRLTVT.